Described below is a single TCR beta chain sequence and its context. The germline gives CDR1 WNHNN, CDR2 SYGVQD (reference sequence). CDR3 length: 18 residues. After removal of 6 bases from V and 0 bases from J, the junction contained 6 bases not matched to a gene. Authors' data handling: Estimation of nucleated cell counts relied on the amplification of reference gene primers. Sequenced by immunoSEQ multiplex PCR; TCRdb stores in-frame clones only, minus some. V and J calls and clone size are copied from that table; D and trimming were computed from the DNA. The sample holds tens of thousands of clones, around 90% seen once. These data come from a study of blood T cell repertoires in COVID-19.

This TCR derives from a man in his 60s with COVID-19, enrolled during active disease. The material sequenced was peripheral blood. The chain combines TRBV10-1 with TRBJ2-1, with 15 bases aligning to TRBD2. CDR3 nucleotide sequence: TGCGCCAGCAGCGGTGGGACTAGCGGGAGGCGCTCCTACAATGAGCAGTTCTTC. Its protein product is CASSGGTSGRRSYNEQFF.